This T cell receptor (beta chain) was recovered during a study of shared clonotypes between healthy human individuals. Study-level information: Three plates each covered CD4 naive and memory; CD8 naive two, CD8 memory one.

With 3 bases clipped from V and 4 bases from J, the junction kept 6 bases outside the gene matches. The CDR3 is 15 residues long. Germline V gene data show CDR1 as ENHRY and CDR2 as SYGVKD. This clone came up many times. Only in-frame clones appear in the TCRdb table, and some are missing; sequencing was by immunoSEQ multiplex PCR. The table includes 1 million to 1.2 million clones, 70% to 80% detected once. The receptor comes from a man younger than 35 in good health. Some clones in this sample may be carry-over from other donors' samples. Sequencing used memory CD4+ T cells from PBMCs. Documented subset: CD45RA-negative fraction. The chain uses TRBV10-3 and TRBJ2-3; 8 bases line up with TRBD2. Here the CDR3 reads CAISDGTRAADTQYF. The CDR3 bases are TGTGCCATCAGTGATGGGACTAGAGCGGCAGATACGCAGTATTTT.